This entry lists 8 T cell receptor beta chains sequenced from one sample in a study of HIV-infected children after antiretroviral therapy interruption. Treatment denoted: PENTA 11 planned treatment interruption arm or continuous ART arm. The TCR library was built from RNA with a 3' RACE protocol and unique molecular identifiers. Each CDR3 protein gets one entry after TCRdb re-called the 3' RACE reads with MiXCR. This table holds approximately 95,000 distinct CDR3 sequences, 6% to 8.5% found once. Specimen: CD45RA+ CD4+ T cells from PBMCs, pooled from several time points, collected from a donor given antiretroviral therapy, either interrupted or continuous. Subset reported: naive CD4+ CD45RA+ CD45RO- T cells. These receptors all come from a pool of human donors with HIV.

The table lists this clonotype with many counts. The chain combines TRBV18 with TRBJ2-7; TRBD2 might be the D (5 bases). Germline CDR1 and CDR2: KGHSH and LQKENI. CDR3 size: 13 residues. The V gene lost 7 bases and the J gene lost 1 base, with 11 bases spanning the gap. In nucleotides, the CDR3 is TGTGCCAGCTTACCGACGGGATCCTACGAGCAGTACTTC. Its translation is CASLPTGSYEQYF.

The chain links TRBV20-1 to TRBJ1-6; TRBD1 aligns across 9 bases. The J segment lost 9 bases and the V segment lost 5 bases, leaving 5 bases of the junction unmatched. The CDR3 is 13 amino acids. Germline V gene lookup returns CDR1 DFQATT and CDR2 SNEGSKA (reference sequence). CDR3 in amino acids: CSAPGTGTSPLHF. In DNA form, the CDR3 reads TGCAGTGCTCCCGGGACAGGGACTTCACCCCTCCACTTT.

This clonotype has a count of ten or more. This rearrangement joins TRBV12-3 or TRBV12-4 to TRBJ2-7, with D tentatively TRBD1 (5 bases). CDR3 length: 14 amino acids. V was pared by 3 bases and J by 0 bases, with 9 bases between. The CDR3, as DNA: TGTGCCAGCAGTTTGGTCCAGGGCTCCTACGAGCAGTACTTC. It encodes CASSLVQGSYEQYF.

This clonotype was seen at least ten times. The junction departs from germline at one end; a sequencing error may be responsible. V is TRBV28 and J is TRBJ2-5; D may be TRBD1 or TRBD2 (5 bases each). Germline CDR1 reads MDHEN; CDR2 reads SYDVKM. CDR3 length: 11 residues. CDR3 sequence: CASSWGNTQYF. CDR3 in DNA: TGTGCTAGCAGTTGGGGGAACACCCAGTACTTT.

There are a few counts of this clonotype. This chain connects TRBV5-1 to TRBJ1-1; perhaps TRBD1 as D (6 bases). Trimming left V 4 bases short and J 0 bases short, with 13 bases between. The CDR3 contains 15 residues. CDR1 and CDR2 from the germline V gene are SGHRS and YFSETQ. Written as DNA, the CDR3 is TGCGCCAGCAGCGGGGGGCGGGGTATGAACACTGAAGCTTTCTTT. Translated: CASSGGRGMNTEAFF.

The chain combines TRBV15 with TRBJ1-4; 8 bases are shared with TRBD1. The CDR3 has 12 amino acids. Germline V gene sequence: CDR1 LNHNV, CDR2 YYDKDF (reference sequence). With 9 bases clipped from V and 7 bases from J, the junction kept 4 bases outside the gene matches. In DNA form, the CDR3 reads TGTGCCACTTGGACAGGGCGTGAAAAACTGTTTTTT. Its translation: CATWTGREKLFF.

This clonotype was observed a few times. The V gene is TRBV7-6, the J gene TRBJ1-1; 8 positions agree with TRBD1. Unmatched junction bases numbered 1, after V lost 1 base and J lost 0 bases. In germline, CDR1 is SGHVS, CDR2 FNYEAQ. This CDR3 is 15 amino acids long. CDR3 DNA sequence: TGTGCCAGCAGCTTAGGACAGGGGTTGAACACTGAAGCTTTCTTT. Residues: CASSLGQGLNTEAFF.

This clonotype was counted many times. The chain uses TRBV24-1 and TRBJ2-5; the D gene is possibly TRBD2 (5 bases). Germline V CDR1 and CDR2: KGHDR, SFDVKD. V lost 3 bases, J lost 2 bases, and 12 bases lay in between. The CDR3 spans 15 residues. CDR3 sequence reads: CATSDAEDGQETQYF. The CDR3 nucleotides are TGTGCCACCAGTGATGCGGAGGACGGACAAGAGACCCAGTACTTC.